The sequence of this T cell receptor (beta chain) was determined in a study of shared clonotypes between healthy human individuals. Whole-study context: Each donor had three CD4 naive, three CD4 memory, two CD8 naive and one CD8 memory plate.

The length of the CDR3 is 15 residues. The germline gives CDR1 ENHRY, CDR2 SYGVKD. Losses at the gene ends were 9 bases for V and 5 bases for J; bases not matched to a gene: 11. Study-level findings and limits: Non-shared clonotypes showed lower generation probabilities than clonotypes common to all four donors. On the whole, naive subsets had larger estimated richness than memory subsets had. The genetic and exposure-history diversity represented was limited by few donors.

Turning to this clone: What it binds is unknown.

Method: immunoSEQ multiplex PCR; TCRdb's copy keeps in-frame clones and lacks some. The sample has over 2 million clones, 85% to 95% seen once; the top ten hold about 0.36%. V is TRBV10-3 and J is TRBJ2-1; 9 bases agree with TRBD1. The TCR was taken from a man aged 18 to 30 in good health. Some clones in this sample may be carry-over from other donors' samples. Specimen: naive CD4+ T cells from PBMCs. Stated subset: CD45RA+ positively selected. In DNA, the CDR3 is TGTGCCATTTATCCCGGGACAGGGACAAACAATGAGCAGTTCTTC. Protein product: CAIYPGTGTNNEQFF.